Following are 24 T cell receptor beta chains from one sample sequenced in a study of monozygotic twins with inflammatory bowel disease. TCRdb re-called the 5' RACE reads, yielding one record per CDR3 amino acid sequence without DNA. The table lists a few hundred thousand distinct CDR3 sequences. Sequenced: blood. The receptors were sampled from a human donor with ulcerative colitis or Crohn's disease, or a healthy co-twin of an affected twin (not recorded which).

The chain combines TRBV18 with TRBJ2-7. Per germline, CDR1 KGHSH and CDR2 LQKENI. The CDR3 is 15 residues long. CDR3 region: CASSPGTESSYEQYF.

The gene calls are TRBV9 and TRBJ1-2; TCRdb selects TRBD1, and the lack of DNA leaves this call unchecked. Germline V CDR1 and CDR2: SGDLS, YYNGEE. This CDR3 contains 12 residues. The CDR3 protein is CASSVEGEGYTF.

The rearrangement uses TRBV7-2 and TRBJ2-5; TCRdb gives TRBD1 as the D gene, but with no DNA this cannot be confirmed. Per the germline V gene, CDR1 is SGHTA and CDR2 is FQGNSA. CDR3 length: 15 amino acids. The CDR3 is CASSLVWTREETQYF. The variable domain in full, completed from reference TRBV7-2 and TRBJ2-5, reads GAGVSQSPSNKVTEKGKDVELRCDPISGHTALYWYRQSLGQGLEFLIYFQGNSAPDKSGLPSDRFSAERTGGSVSTLTIQRTQQEDSAVYLCASSLVWTREETQYFGPGTRLLVL.

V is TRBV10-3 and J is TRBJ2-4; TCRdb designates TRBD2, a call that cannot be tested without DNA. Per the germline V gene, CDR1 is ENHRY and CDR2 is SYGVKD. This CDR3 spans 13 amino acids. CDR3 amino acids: CATQLAGENIQYF.

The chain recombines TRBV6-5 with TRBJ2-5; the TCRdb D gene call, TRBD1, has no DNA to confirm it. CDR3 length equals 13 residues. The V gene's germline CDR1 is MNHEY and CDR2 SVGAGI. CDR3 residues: CASSYGGRETQYF.

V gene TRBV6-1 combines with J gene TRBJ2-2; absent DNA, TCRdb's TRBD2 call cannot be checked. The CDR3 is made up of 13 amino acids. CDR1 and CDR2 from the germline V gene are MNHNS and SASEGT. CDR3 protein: CASSAGRTGELFF.

CDR3 region: CASSVTPSNQPQHF. The chain is built from TRBV5-5 and TRBJ1-5. CDR1 and CDR2 from the germline V gene are SGHKS and YYEKEE (reference sequence). The CDR3 covers 14 residues.

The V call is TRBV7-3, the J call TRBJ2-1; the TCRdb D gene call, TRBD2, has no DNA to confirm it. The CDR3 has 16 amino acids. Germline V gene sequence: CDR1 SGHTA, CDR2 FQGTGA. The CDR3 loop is CASSPGLADSYNEQFF.

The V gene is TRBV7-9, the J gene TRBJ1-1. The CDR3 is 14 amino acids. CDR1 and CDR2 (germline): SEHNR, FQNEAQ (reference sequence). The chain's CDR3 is CASSSWDKNTEAFF.

The CDR3 is CASSLSLGTAPISYGYTF. The chain combines TRBV12-3 or TRBV12-4 with TRBJ1-2; TCRdb reports TRBD1, a call that lacks DNA to check it against. The length of the CDR3 is 18 residues.

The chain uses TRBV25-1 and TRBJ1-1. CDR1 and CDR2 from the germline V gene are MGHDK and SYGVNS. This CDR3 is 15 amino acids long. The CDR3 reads CASSEIGVRNTEAFF.

CDR3 sequence reads: CASSLDPPGTEAFF. The chain uses TRBV5-1 and TRBJ1-1. Germline CDR1 SGHRS, CDR2 YFSETQ. The CDR3 is made up of 14 amino acids.

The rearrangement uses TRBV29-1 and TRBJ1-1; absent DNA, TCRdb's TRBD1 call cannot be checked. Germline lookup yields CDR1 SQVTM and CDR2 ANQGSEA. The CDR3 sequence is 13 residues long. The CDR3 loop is CSAPGGGNTEAFF.

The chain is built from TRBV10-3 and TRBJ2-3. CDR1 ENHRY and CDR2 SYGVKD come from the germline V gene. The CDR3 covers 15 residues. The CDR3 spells CAISEIGPRTDTQYF.

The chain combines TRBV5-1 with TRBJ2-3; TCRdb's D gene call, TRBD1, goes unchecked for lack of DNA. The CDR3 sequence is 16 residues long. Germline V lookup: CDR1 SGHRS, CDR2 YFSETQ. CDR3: CASSLLPASPTDTQYF.

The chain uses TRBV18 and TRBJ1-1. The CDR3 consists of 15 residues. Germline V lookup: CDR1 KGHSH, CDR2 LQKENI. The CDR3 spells CASSPPSRLNTEAFF.

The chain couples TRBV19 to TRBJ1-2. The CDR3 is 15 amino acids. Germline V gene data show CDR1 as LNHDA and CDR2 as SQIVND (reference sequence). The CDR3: CASSILPTTYYGYTF.

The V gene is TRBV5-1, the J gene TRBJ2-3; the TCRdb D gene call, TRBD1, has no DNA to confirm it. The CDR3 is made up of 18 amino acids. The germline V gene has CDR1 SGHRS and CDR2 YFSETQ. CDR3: CASSYREDRPWIPDTQYF.

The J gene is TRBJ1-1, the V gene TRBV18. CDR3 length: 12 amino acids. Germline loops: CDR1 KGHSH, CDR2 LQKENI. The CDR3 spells CASSPLNTEAFF.

This CDR3 reads CASSLAPHQPQHF. The V and J genes are TRBV12-3 or TRBV12-4 and TRBJ1-5; without DNA, the TCRdb call of TRBD1 cannot be checked. This CDR3 is 13 amino acids long.

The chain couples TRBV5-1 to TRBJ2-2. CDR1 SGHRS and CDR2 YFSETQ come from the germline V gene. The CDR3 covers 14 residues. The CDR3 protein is CASSLAPPVGELFF.

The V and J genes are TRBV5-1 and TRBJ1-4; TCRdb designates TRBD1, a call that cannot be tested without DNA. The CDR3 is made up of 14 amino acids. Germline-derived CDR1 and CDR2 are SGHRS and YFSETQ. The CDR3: CAGSVGPLNEKLFF.

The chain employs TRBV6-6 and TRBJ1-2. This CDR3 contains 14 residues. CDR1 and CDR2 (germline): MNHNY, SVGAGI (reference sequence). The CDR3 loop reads CASRIPGPLGGYTF.

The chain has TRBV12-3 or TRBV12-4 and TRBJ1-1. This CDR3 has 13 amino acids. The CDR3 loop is CASRRTVNTEAFF.